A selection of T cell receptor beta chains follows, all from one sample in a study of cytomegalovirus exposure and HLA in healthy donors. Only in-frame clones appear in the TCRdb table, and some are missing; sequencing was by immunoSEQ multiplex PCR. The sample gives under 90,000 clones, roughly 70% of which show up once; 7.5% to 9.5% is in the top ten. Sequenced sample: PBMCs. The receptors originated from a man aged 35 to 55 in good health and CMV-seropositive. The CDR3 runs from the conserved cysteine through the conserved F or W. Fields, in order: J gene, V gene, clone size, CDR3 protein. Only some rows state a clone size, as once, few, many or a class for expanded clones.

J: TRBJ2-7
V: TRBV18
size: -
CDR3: CASSPGTGLGEQYF

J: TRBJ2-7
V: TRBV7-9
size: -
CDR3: CASSLAPLELGPFYEQYF

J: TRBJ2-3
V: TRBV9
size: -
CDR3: CASSVVTRVPDTQYF

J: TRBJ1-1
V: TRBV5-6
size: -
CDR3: CASSLEQGTSKAFF

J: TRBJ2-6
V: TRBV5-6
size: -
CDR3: CASSFGTGGPGANVLTF

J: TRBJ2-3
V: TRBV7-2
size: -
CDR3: CASSLGLSRGGSDTQYF

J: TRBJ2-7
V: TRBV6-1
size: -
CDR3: CASSPRTSGIYEQYF

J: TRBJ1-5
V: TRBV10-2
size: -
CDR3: CASTGGLSQPQHF

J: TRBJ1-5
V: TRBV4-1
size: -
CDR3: CASSQDRGIGQPQHF

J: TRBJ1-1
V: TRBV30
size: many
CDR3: CAWAQDEAFF

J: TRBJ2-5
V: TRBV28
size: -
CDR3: CASSTGGVVETQYF

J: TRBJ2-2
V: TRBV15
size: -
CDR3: CATSRVPSGELFF

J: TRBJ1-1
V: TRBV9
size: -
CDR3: CASSASRQGDTEAFF

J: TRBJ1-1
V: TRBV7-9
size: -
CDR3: CASSSRGLGSEAFF

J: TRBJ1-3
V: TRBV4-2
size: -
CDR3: CASSQEASTSSGNTIYF

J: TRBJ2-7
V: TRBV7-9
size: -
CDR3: CSSSLSPVEQYF

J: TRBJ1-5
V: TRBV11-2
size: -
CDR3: CASSLVGSSHSNQPQHF

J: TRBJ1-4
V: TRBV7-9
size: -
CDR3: CASSRMGSEKLFF

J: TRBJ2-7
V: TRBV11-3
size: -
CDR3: CASSQTGSSYEQYF

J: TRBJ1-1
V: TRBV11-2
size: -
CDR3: CASRFALEAFF

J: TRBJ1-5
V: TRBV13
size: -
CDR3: CASSTGSYQPQHF

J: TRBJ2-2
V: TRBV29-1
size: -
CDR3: CSVERDRRSRELFF

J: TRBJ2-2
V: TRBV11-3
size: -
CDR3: CASSVAPLAGGTGELFF

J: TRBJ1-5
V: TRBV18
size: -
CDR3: CASSPQRQGTTQPQHF

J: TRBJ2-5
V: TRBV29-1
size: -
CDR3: CSVSRTANQETQYF

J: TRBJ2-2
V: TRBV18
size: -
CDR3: CASSPRLGRGTGELFF

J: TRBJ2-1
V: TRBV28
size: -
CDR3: CAIRSNEQFF

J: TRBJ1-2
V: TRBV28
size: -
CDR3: CASSLLSRVEGYTF

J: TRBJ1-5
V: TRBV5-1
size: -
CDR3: CASSLGQGLNQPQHF

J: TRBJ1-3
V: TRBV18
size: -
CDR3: CASSLLKGASGNTIYF

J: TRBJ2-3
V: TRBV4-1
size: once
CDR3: CASSLLAGGADTQYF

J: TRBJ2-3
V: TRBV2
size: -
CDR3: CASRTLLAGPTDTQYF

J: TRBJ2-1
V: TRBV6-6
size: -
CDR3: CASSFQGGVYEQFF

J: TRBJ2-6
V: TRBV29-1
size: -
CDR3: CSVEGHPRGGANVLTF

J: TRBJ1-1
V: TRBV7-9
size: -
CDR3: CASSVGSNTEAFF

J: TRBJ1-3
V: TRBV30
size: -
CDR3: CAWSLAGAGNTIYF

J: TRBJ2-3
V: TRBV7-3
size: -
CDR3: CASRDSGTDTQYF

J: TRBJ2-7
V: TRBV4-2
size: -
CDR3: CASSQERSRLAGGYYEQYF

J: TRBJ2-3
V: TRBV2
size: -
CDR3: CASVQRPDTQYF

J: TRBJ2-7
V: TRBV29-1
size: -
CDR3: CSGGVRGGYEQYF

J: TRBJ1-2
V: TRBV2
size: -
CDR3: CASTLGGGNYGYTF

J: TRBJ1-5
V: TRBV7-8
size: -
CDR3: CASSPGTGYSNQPQHF

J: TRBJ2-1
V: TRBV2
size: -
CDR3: CASRGAGLWKFF

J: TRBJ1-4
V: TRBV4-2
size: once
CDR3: CASSQEPGLRPAGQVGGNEKLFF

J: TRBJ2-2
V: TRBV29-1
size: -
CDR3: CSAGLAGGMNTGELFF

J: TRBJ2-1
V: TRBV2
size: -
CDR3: CASSEAGTGYNEQFF

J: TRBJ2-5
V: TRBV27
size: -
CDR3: CASSPDQETQYF

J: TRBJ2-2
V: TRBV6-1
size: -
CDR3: CASRGVREGTGELFF

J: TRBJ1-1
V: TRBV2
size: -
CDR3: CASSENGGTEAFF

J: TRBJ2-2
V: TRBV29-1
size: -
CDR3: CSVLSFTGELFF

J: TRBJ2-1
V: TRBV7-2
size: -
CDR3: CASSSRPGLASNEQFF

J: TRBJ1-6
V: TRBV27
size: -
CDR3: CASSTGVGSPLHF

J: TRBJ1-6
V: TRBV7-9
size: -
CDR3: CASSSGSPLHF